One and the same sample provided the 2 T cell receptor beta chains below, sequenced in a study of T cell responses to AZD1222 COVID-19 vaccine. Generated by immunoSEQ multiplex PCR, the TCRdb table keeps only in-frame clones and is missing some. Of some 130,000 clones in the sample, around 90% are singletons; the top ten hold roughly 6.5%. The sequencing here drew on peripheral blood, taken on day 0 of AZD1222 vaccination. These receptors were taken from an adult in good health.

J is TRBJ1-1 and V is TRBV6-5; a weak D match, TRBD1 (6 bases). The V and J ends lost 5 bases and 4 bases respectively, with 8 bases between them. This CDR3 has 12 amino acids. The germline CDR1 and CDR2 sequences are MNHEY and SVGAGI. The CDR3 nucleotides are TGTGCCAGCAGTAGGACAGCCACTGAAGCTTTCTTT. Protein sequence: CASSRTATEAFF.

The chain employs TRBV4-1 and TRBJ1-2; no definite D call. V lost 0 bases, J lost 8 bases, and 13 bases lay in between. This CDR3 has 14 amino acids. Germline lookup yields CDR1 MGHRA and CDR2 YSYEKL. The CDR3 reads CASSQEIVMAGYTF. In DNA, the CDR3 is TGCGCCAGCAGCCAAGAGATAGTTATGGCCGGCTACACCTTC.